The present entry profiles one TCR beta chain with its context. Antigen specificity is unknown. The junction departs from the called germline gene at one end, perhaps through a read error. Other DNA sequences of this sample code for an identical CDR3. This sample stems from a study of metastatic and nonmetastatic thyroid tumors. Overall study context: Samples came from malignant and benign thyroid patients, and repertoires were compared across blood and tumor or nodule tissue. Notes on the study in general: In both blood and tumor samples, TCR beta diversity was reported significantly higher for malignant than benign nodules.

TCRdb ran MiXCR on the PCR reads. The sample shows roughly 38,000 clones, 15% to 20% of them seen only once. Thyroid surgery took place with no prior treatment in any patient. What was sequenced was blood. The clonotype was recovered from a female donor with papillary thyroid cancer or a benign thyroid nodule (not recorded which). Some clones in this sample may be carry-over from other donors' samples.

The CDR3 here is CASSRTGNTGELFF. DNA for the CDR3: TGTGCCAGCTCACGGACGGGTAACACCGGCGAGCTGTTTTTT. The chain has TRBV18 and TRBJ2-2; D unresolved. Germline CDR1 is KGHSH and CDR2 is LQKENI. The CDR3 extends over 14 amino acids.